The entry below describes one T cell receptor (beta chain). As yet, its antigen is unknown. From the roughly 120-subject validation cohort, which was separate from the approximately 670-subject first cohort, the donors were drawn. These data come from a study of cytomegalovirus exposure and HLA in healthy donors. General study results and limits: Most TCR sequences were seen very rarely across donors, but some public TCRs occurred in many. The study designated fewer than 200 TCR beta chains cytomegalovirus-associated.

The junction had 9 bases not matched to a gene; V was cut back by 4 bases and J by 3 bases. Per germline, CDR1 SGHRS and CDR2 YFSETQ. This CDR3 region has 16 residues. Sequenced by immunoSEQ multiplex PCR; TCRdb stores in-frame clones only, minus some. The sample gives more than 110,000 clones, 94% of which show up once; less than 2% is in the top ten. This receptor was identified in a young man in good health and CMV-seropositive. This sequence joins TRBV5-1 and TRBJ1-1; TRBD1 matches at 10 bases. The sequenced sample consisted of PBMCs. The CDR3 DNA follows: TGCGCCAGCAGCGGATTCCGGGACAGGGGACACACTGAAGCTTTCTTT. Translating it yields CASSGFRDRGHTEAFF.